These 12 T cell receptor beta chains were all obtained from the same sample, sequenced in a study of long-term antiretroviral therapy in people with HIV. The assay used was immunoSEQ (version v3.0), run at survey level. TCRdb keeps only in-frame clones here, not all; method: immunoSEQ multiplex PCR. The sample lists some 25,000 clones, approximately 80% occurring once. The starting material was unsorted PBMCs, obtained 3 years after starting antiretroviral therapy. The receptors stem from a middle-aged man with HIV.

J is TRBJ2-7 and V is TRBV9, with 10 positions matching TRBD2. Germline trimming cut 3 bases from V and 4 bases from J; bases unmatched to any gene: 7. The CDR3 totals 15 residues. Germline CDR1 is SGDLS and CDR2 is YYNGEE. DNA of the CDR3: TGTGCCAGCAGCGCGCTAGCGGGAGAGTTGTACGAGCAGTACTTC. Protein: CASSALAGELYEQYF. Supplemented by reference TRBV9 and TRBJ2-7, the full variable domain reads DSGVTQTPKHLITATGQRVTLRCSPRSGDLSVYWYQQSLDQGLQFLIQYYNGEERAKGNILERFSAQQFPDLHSELNLSSLELGDSALYFCASSALAGELYEQYFGPGTRLTVT.

The chain joins TRBV6-6 to TRBJ1-5; weak D call: TRBD1 (6 bases). The CDR3 covers 14 residues. V was trimmed by 10 bases and J by 2 bases, leaving 15 bases between them. Looked up from germline, CDR1 is MNHNY and CDR2 is SVGAGI (reference sequence). Here the CDR3 reads CATSPTGGNQPQHF. The CDR3 DNA reads TGTGCCACCAGCCCGACAGGAGGCAATCAGCCCCAGCATTTT.

The rearrangement links TRBV10-3 to TRBJ2-5; D call uncertain. The CDR3 totals 13 residues. CDR1 is ENHRY, CDR2 SYGVKD, per germline. Trimming took 0 bases from V and 4 from J, leaving 6 bases between them. CDR3 sequence: CAISESPRETQYF. CDR3 nucleotide sequence: TGTGCCATCAGTGAGTCTCCTAGAGAGACCCAGTACTTC.

This clone showed up just a few times. The chain is built from TRBV19 and TRBJ1-3; D possibly corresponds to TRBD1 (5 bases). The CDR3 spans 15 residues. V lost 5 bases and J 0 bases, leaving 11 bases between the germline ends. CDR1 LNHDA and CDR2 SQIVND come from the germline V gene (reference sequence). The CDR3 region is CASSPSRASGNTIYF. For the CDR3, the DNA is TGTGCCAGTAGTCCGTCCAGGGCCTCTGGAAACACCATATATTTT.

A remark on this clone: Because the CDR3 is missing its conserved closing phenylalanine or tryptophan, this is likely a read error. The limits of the CDR3 on the DNA are not certain, so only TCRdb's listed CDR3 is given. CDR3 sequence: CASSEGPAA. The J gene is TRBJ1-1, the V gene TRBV2. Counting both end residues, the CDR3 totals 9 amino acids. Germline V gives CDR1 SNHLY, CDR2 FYNNEI.

The chain carries TRBV18 and TRBJ1-4; D remains ambiguous. V lost 3 bases to trimming and J lost 7 bases, with 6 bases between them. Germline V lookup: CDR1 KGHSH, CDR2 LQKENI. This CDR3 has 12 amino acids. This CDR3 reads CASSPDLEKLFF. In DNA form, the CDR3 reads TGTGCCAGCTCACCGGATCTTGAAAAACTGTTTTTT.

V usage is TRBV28 and J usage is TRBJ2-6; the D is unclear. Germline V lookup: CDR1 MDHEN, CDR2 SYDVKM. V lost 1 base and J lost 4, with 8 bases in between. The CDR3 covers 15 residues. This chain's CDR3 is CASSLSLGGANVLTF. The CDR3 nucleotides read TGTGCCAGCAGTTTATCCCTGGGCGGGGCCAACGTCCTGACTTTC.

The CDR3 protein is CASRPPGGTDTQYF. CDR3 nucleotide sequence: TGTGCCAGCAGACCCCCAGGGGGCACAGATACGCAGTATTTT. The chain employs TRBV7-9 and TRBJ2-3; D perhaps matches TRBD1 (6 bases). This CDR3 is 14 amino acids long. The V end lost 6 bases, the J end lost 1 base, and 11 bases lay between the germline ends. From germline, CDR1 is SEHNR and CDR2 FQNEAQ (reference sequence).

The J gene is TRBJ1-2, the V gene TRBV4-1; the match to TRBD1 covers 10 bases. V shed 4 bases and J 10 bases; nucleotides not matched to a gene: 12. Per the germline V gene, CDR1 is MGHRA and CDR2 is YSYEKL. The CDR3 is made up of 15 amino acids. CDR3 sequence reads: CASSLGTGELTIYTF. The CDR3 DNA reads TGCGCCAGCAGCCTAGGGACAGGGGAACTCACAATCTACACCTTC.

The V gene is TRBV27, the J gene TRBJ2-2; the D gene is possibly TRBD2 (5 bases). Looked up from germline, CDR1 is MNHEY and CDR2 is SMNVEV (reference sequence). This CDR3 spans 13 amino acids. V lost 8 bases and J 5 bases, leaving 12 bases between the germline ends. DNA of the CDR3: TGTGCCAGCTATATCCCGGGGACCGGGGAGCTGTTTTTT. Translated, it gives CASYIPGTGELFF.

J is TRBJ2-3 and V is TRBV7-2; D is undetermined. Trimming cost V 0 bases and J 4 bases, with 11 bases left between them. The CDR3 has 15 amino acids. CDR1 and CDR2 (germline): SGHTA, FQGNSA. The CDR3 DNA reads TGTGCCAGCAGCTTAGCGGTTGTACCACCAGATACGCAGTATTTT. Translated, it gives CASSLAVVPPDTQYF.

The rearrangement links TRBV11-2 to TRBJ1-6; 7 nucleotides align to TRBD1. V lost 5 bases and J lost 6; bases outside the gene matches: 4. The germline CDR1 and CDR2 sequences are SGHAT and FQNNGV. The CDR3 extends over 14 amino acids. In DNA, the CDR3 is TGTGCCAGCAGCCCCGACAGGGTTAATTCACCCCTCCACTTT. This codes for CASSPDRVNSPLHF.